Following are 13 T cell receptor beta chains from one sample sequenced in a study of blood T cell repertoires in COVID-19. Profiled with immunoSEQ multiplex PCR; TCRdb holds only in-frame clones, not every one. In the table there are about 300,000 clones, just under 90% of which are singletons. What was sequenced was PBMCs or T cells enriched from blood (not recorded which). The receptors were gathered from a woman between 45 and 65 years old who had been exposed to COVID-19.

The rearrangement links TRBV27 to TRBJ1-4, with TRBD1 matching over 7 bases. CDR3 length equals 16 residues. Germline loops: CDR1 MNHEY, CDR2 SMNVEV (reference sequence). Trimming removed 3 bases from V and 2 bases from J; junction bases left unmatched: 6. The DNA for the CDR3 is TGTGCCAGCAGTTTGTCACAGGGGAGGACTAATGAAAAACTGTTTTTT. Protein sequence: CASSLSQGRTNEKLFF.

The chain combines TRBV2 with TRBJ1-4, with no clear D. With 3 bases removed from V and 4 bases from J, the gap between germline ends came to 9 bases. From germline, CDR1 is SNHLY and CDR2 FYNNEI. The CDR3 has 14 amino acids. Written as DNA, the CDR3 is TGTGCCAGCAGTGATGGTCGCGGTAATGAAAAACTGTTTTTT. Its translation: CASSDGRGNEKLFF.

The chain uses TRBV19 and TRBJ1-1; weak D call: TRBD1 (5 bases). The ends were cut back, 4 bases at V and 4 bases at J, with 13 bases in the middle. Germline loops: CDR1 LNHDA, CDR2 SQIVND (reference sequence). The length of the CDR3 is 14 residues. CDR3 residues: CASSTEGRSTEAFF. Written as DNA, the CDR3 is TGTGCCAGTAGTACCGAGGGGAGGAGCACTGAAGCTTTCTTT.

The chain links TRBV19 to TRBJ2-5; D is unclear. The CDR3 spans 12 residues. V was trimmed by 8 bases and J by 0 bases, leaving 7 bases between them. Germline CDR1 is LNHDA and CDR2 is SQIVND (reference sequence). DNA for the CDR3: TGTGCCAGTTCAGGCTACCAAGAGACCCAGTACTTC. Its protein product is CASSGYQETQYF.

The V call is TRBV24-1, the J call TRBJ2-1; 8 positions agree with TRBD1. CDR1 KGHDR and CDR2 SFDVKD come from the germline V gene. The J segment lost 0 bases and the V segment lost 4 bases, leaving 7 bases of the junction unmatched. CDR3 length: 17 amino acids. The CDR3 is CATSDPGTGYSYNEQFF. The DNA for the CDR3 is TGTGCCACCAGTGACCCTGGGACAGGTTACTCCTACAATGAGCAGTTCTTC.

The V and J genes are TRBV3-1 (or the pseudogene TRBV3-2) and TRBJ2-2, with 11 bases matching TRBD2. With V trimmed by 4 bases and J by 5 bases, 3 bases remained unmatched. The germline CDR1 and CDR2 sequences are LGHDT and YNNKEL (reference sequence). This CDR3 is built from 15 residues. The CDR3 region has the DNA TGTGCCAGCAGCCTAATAGCGGGGGGGACCGGGGAGCTGTTTTTT. It yields the protein CASSLIAGGTGELFF.

The V call is TRBV10-3, the J call TRBJ2-5; D possibly corresponds to TRBD2 (5 bases). From germline, CDR1 is ENHRY and CDR2 SYGVKD. The CDR3 covers 16 residues. Trimming left V 2 bases short and J 5 bases short, with 18 bases between. The DNA of the CDR3 is TGTGCCATCAGTGAGACGGGAATCGGGGTCGGCGAGACCCAGTACTTC. This translates into CAISETGIGVGETQYF.

The chain combines TRBV5-1 with TRBJ1-6; D is perhaps TRBD1 (5 bases). The V gene's germline CDR1 is SGHRS and CDR2 YFSETQ. Deletions cut 0 bases from V and 9 bases from J, with 16 bases between. The CDR3 sequence is 16 residues long. The CDR3 is CASSLAGGGLGSPLHF. The CDR3 nucleotides read TGCGCCAGCAGCTTGGCCGGTGGGGGACTAGGTTCACCCCTCCACTTT.

V is TRBV2 and J is TRBJ2-5; D not resolved. V was pared by 2 bases and J by 5 bases, with 9 bases between. The CDR3 spans 13 residues. CDR1 is SNHLY and CDR2 is FYNNEI in the germline V gene. The CDR3 DNA sequence: TGTGCCAGCAGTGAACCACCGGTTGAGACCCAGTACTTC. It codes for CASSEPPVETQYF.

The chain uses TRBV19 and TRBJ1-5; no firm D call. V dropped 4 bases and J dropped 0 bases, with 7 bases sitting between them. This CDR3 has 14 residues. CDR1 is LNHDA, CDR2 SQIVND, per germline (reference sequence). In DNA form, the CDR3 reads TGTGCCAGTAGTACCGGGGTTAGCAATCAGCCCCAGCATTTT. Protein product: CASSTGVSNQPQHF.

The chain is built from TRBV5-6 and TRBJ1-2; TRBD1 aligns across 9 bases. The CDR3 has 13 residues. The V gene's germline CDR1 is SGHDT and CDR2 YYEEEE. V gave up 3 bases and J gave up 11 bases; unmatched junction bases: 8. The DNA of the CDR3 is TGTGCCAGCAGCTCTCCTTTTGGACAGGGGTACACCTTC. It codes for CASSSPFGQGYTF. Filled out from reference TRBV5-6 and TRBJ1-2, the complete variable domain reads DAGVTQSPTHLIKTRGQQVTLRCSPKSGHDTVSWYQQALGQGPQFIFQYYEEEERQRGNFPDRFSGHQFPNYSSELNVNALLLGDSALYLCASSSPFGQGYTFGSGTRLTVV.

This chain links TRBV19 with TRBJ2-2, with 8 nucleotides matching TRBD1. Germline V gene sequence: CDR1 LNHDA, CDR2 SQIVND (reference sequence). The V gene end was trimmed by 4 bases and the J gene end by 6 bases; junction bases not matched to a gene: 16. The CDR3 is made up of 18 amino acids. The CDR3 is CASSTRDRSFRGSGELFF. As DNA, the CDR3 is TGTGCCAGTAGTACCCGGGACAGGAGCTTTCGGGGGTCCGGGGAGCTGTTTTTT.

In the case of this clone: This may arise from a read error, as a much more abundant clone is one base away. This chain uses TRBV5-4 with TRBJ2-1; 9 bases align to TRBD2. The CDR3 extends over 14 amino acids. CDR1 is SGHNT, CDR2 YYREEE, per germline (reference sequence). The V segment lost 2 bases and the J segment 7 bases; nucleotides outside the gene matches: 4. This chain's CDR3 is CASSFAGGLNEQFF. The CDR3 DNA follows: TGTGCCAGCAGCTTTGCGGGGGGGCTTAATGAGCAGTTCTTC.